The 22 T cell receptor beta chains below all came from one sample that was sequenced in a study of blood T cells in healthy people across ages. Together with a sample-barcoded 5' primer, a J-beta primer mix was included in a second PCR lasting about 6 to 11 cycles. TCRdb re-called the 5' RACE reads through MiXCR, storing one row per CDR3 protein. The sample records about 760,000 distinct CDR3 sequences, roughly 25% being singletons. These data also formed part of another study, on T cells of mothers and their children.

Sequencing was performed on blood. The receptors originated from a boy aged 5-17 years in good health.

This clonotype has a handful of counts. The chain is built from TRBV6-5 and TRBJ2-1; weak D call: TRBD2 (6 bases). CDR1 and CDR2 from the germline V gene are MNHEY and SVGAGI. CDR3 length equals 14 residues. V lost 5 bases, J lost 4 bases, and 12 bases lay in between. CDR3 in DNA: TGTGCCAGCAGTCGCGGAGGGGAGTACAATGAGCAGTTCTTC. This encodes CASSRGGEYNEQFF.

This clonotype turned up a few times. Here the CDR3 reads CASSVTGVSPLHF. The CDR3, as DNA: TGTGCCAGCAGCGTAACAGGGGTTTCACCCCTCCACTTT. This sequence joins TRBV5-6 and TRBJ1-6; 7 bases fit TRBD1. The CDR3 is 13 amino acids. The J segment lost 9 bases and the V segment lost 4 bases, leaving 4 bases of the junction unmatched. The germline gives CDR1 SGHDT, CDR2 YYEEEE.

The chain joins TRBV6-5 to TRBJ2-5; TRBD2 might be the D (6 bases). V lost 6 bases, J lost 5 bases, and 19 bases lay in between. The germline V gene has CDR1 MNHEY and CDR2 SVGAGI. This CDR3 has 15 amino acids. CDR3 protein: CASRIFPGDSETQYF. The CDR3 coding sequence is TGTGCCAGCAGGATTTTCCCGGGAGATTCCGAGACCCAGTACTTC.

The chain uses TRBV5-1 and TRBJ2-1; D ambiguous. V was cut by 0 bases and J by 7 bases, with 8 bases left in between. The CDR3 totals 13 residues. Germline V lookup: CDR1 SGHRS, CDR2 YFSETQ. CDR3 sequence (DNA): TGCGCCAGCAGCTTGGAGGCTAGTAATGAGCAGTTCTTC. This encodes CASSLEASNEQFF.

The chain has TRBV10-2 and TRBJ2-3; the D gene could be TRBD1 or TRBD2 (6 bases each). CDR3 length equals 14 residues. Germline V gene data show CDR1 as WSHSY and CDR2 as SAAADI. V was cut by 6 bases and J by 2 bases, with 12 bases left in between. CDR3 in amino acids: CASRSPGATDTQYF. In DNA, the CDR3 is TGCGCCAGCAGGTCCCCGGGGGCCACAGATACGCAGTATTTT.

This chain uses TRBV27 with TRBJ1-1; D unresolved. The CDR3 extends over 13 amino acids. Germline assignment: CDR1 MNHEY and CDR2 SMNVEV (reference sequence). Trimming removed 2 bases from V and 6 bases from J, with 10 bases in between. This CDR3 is CASSLKGLSEAFF. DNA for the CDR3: TGTGCCAGCAGTTTAAAGGGCCTCTCTGAAGCTTTCTTT.

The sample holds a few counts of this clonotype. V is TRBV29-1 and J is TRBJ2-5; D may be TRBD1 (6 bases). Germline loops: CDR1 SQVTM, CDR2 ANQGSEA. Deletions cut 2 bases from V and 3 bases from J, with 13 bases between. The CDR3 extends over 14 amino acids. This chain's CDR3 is CSVESSGDKETQYF. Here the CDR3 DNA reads TGCAGCGTTGAATCGTCAGGGGACAAAGAGACCCAGTACTTC.

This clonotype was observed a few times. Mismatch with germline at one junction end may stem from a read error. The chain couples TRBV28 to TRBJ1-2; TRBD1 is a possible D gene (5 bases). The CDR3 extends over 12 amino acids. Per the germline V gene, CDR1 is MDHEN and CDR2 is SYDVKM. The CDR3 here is CASSLYRTGCTF. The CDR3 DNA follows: TGTGCCAGCAGTTTATACAGGACTGGCTGCACCTTC.

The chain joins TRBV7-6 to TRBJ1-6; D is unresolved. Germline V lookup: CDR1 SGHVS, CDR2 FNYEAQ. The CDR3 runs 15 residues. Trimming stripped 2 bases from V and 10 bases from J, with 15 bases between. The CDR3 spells CASSLFESGGSPLHF. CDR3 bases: TGTGCCAGCAGCTTATTCGAATCAGGCGGATCACCCCTCCACTTT.

The CDR3 DNA reads as TGTGCCAGCAGCCCAAATGGGGACTGGATTTCCACAGATACGCAGTATTTT. It encodes CASSPNGDWISTDTQYF. V gene TRBV14 combines with J gene TRBJ2-3; maybe TRBD2 (6 bases). Germline-derived CDR1 and CDR2 are SGHDN and FVKESK. Trimming shortened V by 4 bases and J by 2 bases, and 19 bases separated the two germline ends. CDR3 size: 17 residues.

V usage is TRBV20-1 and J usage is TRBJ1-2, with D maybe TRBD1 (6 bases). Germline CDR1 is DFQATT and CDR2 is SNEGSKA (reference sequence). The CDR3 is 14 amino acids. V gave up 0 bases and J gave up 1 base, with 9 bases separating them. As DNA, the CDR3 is TGCAGTGCTAGAGAGCCGGACAGTAACTATGGCTACACCTTC. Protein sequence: CSAREPDSNYGYTF.

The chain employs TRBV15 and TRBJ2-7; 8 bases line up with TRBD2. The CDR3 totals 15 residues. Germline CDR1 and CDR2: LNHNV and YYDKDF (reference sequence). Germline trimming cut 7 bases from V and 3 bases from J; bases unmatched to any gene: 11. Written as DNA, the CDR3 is TGTGCCACCACCAAAGGGACTAGAAAGGTCTACGAGCAGTACTTC. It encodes CATTKGTRKVYEQYF.

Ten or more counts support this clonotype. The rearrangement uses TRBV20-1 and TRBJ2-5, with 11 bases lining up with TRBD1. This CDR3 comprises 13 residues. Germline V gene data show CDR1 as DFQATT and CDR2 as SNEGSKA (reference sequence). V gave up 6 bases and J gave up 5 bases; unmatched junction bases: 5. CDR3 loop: CSARTGGWETQYF. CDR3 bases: TGCAGTGCCAGGACAGGGGGCTGGGAGACCCAGTACTTC.

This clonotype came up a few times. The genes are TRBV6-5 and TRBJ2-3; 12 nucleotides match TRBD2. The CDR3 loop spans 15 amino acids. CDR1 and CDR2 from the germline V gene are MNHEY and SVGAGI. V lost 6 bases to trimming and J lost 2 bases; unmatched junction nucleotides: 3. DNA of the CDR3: TGTGCCAGCAGGCGACTAGCGGGAGACACAGATACGCAGTATTTT. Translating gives CASRRLAGDTDTQYF.

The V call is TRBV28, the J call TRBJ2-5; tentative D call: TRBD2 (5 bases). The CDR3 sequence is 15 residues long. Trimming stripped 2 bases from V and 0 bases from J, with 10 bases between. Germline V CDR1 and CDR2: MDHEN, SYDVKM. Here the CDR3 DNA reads TGTGCCAGCAGTTTACGGGGAAACTACCAAGAGACCCAGTACTTC. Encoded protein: CASSLRGNYQETQYF.

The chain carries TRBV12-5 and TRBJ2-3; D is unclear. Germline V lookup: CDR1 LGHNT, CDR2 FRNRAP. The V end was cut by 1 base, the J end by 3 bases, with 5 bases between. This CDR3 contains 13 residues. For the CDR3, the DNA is TGTGCTAGTGGTTTGGCGGCGACAGATACGCAGTATTTT. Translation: CASGLAATDTQYF.

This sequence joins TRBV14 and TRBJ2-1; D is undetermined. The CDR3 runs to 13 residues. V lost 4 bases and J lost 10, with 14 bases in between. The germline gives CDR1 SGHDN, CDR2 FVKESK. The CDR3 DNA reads TGTGCCAGCAGCCCTCCTCCCGGTTTCGAGCAGTTCTTC. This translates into CASSPPPGFEQFF.

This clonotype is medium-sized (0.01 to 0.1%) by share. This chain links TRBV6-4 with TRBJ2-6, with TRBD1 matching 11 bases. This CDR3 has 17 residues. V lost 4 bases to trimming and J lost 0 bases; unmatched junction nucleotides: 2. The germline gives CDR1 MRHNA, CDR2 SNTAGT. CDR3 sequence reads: CASSAGTGGSGANVLTF. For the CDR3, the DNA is TGTGCCAGCAGTGCCGGGACAGGGGGCTCTGGGGCCAACGTCCTGACTTTC.

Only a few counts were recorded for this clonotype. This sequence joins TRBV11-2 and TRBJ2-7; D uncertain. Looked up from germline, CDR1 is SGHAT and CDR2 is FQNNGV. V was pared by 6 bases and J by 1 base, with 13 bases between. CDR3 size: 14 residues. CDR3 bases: TGTGCCAGCAGACCGTGGACCGCTTCCTACGAGCAGTACTTC. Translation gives CASRPWTASYEQYF.

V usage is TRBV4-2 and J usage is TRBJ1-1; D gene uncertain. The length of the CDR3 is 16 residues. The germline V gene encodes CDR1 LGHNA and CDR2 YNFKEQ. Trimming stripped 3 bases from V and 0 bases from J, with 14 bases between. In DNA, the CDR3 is TGTGCCAGCAGCCACGATCTTTTAAACATGAACACTGAAGCTTTCTTT. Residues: CASSHDLLNMNTEAFF.

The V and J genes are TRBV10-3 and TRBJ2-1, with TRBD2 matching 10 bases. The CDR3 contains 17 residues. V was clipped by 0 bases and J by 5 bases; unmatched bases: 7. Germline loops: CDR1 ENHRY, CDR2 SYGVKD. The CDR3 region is CAISESTSGNLDNEQFF. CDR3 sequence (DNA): TGTGCCATCAGTGAGTCCACTAGCGGGAACTTAGACAATGAGCAGTTCTTC.

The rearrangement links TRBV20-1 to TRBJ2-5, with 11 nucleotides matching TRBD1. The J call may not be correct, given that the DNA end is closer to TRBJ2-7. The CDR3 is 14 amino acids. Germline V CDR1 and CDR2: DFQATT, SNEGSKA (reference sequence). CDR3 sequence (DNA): TGCAGTGCTACCCGGACAGGGGGCATCTACGAGCAGTACTTC. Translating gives CSATRTGGIYEQYF.